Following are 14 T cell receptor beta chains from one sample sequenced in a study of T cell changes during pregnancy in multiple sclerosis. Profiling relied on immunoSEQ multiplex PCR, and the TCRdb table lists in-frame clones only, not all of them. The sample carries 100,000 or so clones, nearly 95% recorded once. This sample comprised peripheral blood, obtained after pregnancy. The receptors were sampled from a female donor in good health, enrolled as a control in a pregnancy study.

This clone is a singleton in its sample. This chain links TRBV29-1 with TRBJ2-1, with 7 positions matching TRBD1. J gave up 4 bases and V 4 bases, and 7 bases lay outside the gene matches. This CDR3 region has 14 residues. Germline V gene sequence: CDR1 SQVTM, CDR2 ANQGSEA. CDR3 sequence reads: CSVGEGARYNEQFF. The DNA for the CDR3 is TGCAGCGTTGGTGAGGGGGCGAGGTACAATGAGCAGTTCTTC.

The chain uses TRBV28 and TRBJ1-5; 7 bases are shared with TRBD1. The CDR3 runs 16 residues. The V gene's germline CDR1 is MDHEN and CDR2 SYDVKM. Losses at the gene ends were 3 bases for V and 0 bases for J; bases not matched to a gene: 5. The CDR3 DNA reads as TGTGCCAGCAGTTTCAGGGGGTTATATAGCAATCAGCCCCAGCATTTT. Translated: CASSFRGLYSNQPQHF.

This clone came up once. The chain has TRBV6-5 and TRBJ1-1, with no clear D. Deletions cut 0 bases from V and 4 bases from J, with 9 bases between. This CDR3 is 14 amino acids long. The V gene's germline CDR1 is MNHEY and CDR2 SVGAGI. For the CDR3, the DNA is TGTGCCAGCAGTTACTCGAGAGGGCTCACTGAAGCTTTCTTT. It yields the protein CASSYSRGLTEAFF.

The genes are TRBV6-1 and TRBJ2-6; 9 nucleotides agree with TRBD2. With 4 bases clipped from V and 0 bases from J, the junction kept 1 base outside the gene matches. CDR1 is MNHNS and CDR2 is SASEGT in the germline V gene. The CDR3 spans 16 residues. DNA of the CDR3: TGTGCCAGCAGTGTTAGCGGGAGCTCTGGGGCCAACGTCCTGACTTTC. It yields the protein CASSVSGSSGANVLTF.

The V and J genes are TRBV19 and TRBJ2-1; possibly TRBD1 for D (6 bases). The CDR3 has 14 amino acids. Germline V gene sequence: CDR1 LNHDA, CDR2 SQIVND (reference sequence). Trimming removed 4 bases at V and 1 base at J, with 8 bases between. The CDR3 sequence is CASSRTASYNEQFF. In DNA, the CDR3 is TGTGCCAGTAGTAGGACAGCTTCCTACAATGAGCAGTTCTTC.

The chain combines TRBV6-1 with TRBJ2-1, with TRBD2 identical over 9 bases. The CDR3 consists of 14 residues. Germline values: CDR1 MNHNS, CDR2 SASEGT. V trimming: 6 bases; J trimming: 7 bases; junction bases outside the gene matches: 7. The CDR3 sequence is CASSTPGLANEQFF. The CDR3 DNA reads TGTGCCAGCAGCACCCCGGGACTAGCAAATGAGCAGTTCTTC.

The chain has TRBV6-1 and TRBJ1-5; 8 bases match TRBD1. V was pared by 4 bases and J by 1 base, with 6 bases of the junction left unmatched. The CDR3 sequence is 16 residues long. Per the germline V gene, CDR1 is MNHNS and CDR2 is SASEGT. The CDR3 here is CASSAQGGKSNQPQHF. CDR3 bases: TGTGCCAGCAGTGCACAGGGGGGGAAAAGCAATCAGCCCCAGCATTTT.

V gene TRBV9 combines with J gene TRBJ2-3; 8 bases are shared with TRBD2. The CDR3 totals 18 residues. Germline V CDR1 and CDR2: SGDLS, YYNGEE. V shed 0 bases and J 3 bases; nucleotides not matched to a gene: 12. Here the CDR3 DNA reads TGTGCCAGCAGCGTAGTCGTCCCGGCGGGAGGAGCAACAGATACGCAGTATTTT. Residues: CASSVVVPAGGATDTQYF.

CDR3 in DNA: TGTGCCAGCAGTTCTGGACAGGGAGGCGACACCGGGGAGCTGTTTTTT. Translation: CASSSGQGGDTGELFF. V is TRBV6-6 and J is TRBJ2-2; TRBD1 agrees at 8 bases. In germline, CDR1 is MNHNY, CDR2 SVGAGI (reference sequence). This CDR3 spans 16 amino acids. V dropped 4 bases and J dropped 3; count of bases not matched to a gene: 7.

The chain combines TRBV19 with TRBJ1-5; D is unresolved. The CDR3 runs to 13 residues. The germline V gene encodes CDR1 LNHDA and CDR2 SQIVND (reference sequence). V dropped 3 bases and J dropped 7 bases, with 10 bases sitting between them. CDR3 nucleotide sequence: TGTGCCAGTAGTATCGAGGATTGGCAGCCCCAGCATTTT. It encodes CASSIEDWQPQHF.

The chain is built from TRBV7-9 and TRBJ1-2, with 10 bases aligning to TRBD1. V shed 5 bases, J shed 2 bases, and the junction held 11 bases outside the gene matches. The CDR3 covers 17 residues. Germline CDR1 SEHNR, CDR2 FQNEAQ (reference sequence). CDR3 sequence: CASSPPTGGGGNYGYTF. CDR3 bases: TGTGCCAGCAGCCCCCCGACAGGGGGCGGAGGGAACTATGGCTACACCTTC.

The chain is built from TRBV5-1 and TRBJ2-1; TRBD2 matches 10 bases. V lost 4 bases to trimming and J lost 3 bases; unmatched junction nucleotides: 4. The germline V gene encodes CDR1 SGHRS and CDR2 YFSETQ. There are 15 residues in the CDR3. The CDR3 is CASSGLAGVYNEQFF. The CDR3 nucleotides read TGCGCCAGCAGCGGTCTAGCGGGAGTCTACAATGAGCAGTTCTTC.

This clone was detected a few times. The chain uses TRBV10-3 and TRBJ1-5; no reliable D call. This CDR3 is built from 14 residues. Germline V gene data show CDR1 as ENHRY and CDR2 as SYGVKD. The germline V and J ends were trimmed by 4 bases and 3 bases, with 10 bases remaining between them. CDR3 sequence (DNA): TGTGCCATCAGTGTATCAGGATACAATCAGCCCCAGCATTTT. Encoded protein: CAISVSGYNQPQHF.

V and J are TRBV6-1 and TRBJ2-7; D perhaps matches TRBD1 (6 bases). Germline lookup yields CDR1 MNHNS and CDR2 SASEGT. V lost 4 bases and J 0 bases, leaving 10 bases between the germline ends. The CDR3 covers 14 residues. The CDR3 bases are TGTGCCAGCAGTGCGGACAGAATCTCCTACGAGCAGTACTTC. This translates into CASSADRISYEQYF.